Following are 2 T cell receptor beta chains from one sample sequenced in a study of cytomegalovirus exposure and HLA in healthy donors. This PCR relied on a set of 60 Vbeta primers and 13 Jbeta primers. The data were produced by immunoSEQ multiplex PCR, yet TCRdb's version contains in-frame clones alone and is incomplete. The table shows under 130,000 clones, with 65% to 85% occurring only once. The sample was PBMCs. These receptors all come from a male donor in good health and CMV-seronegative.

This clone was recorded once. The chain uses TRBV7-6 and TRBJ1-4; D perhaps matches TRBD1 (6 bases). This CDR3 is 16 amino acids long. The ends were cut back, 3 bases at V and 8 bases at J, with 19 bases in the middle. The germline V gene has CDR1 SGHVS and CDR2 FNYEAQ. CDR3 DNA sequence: TGTGCCAGCAGCTTCCTACAGGGCGAGCGTGTAGAAAAACTGTTTTTT. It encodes CASSFLQGERVEKLFF.

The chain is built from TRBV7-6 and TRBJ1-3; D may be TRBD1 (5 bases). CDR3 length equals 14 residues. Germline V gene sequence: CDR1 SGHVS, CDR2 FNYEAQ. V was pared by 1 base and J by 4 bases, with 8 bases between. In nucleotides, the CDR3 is TGTGCCAGCAGCTTAGGGACACTGGGAAACACCATATATTTT. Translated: CASSLGTLGNTIYF.